The rows below give T cell receptor beta chains drawn from one sample of a study of vaccination effects on CD4 cells after COVID-19. These TCRs are of unknown antigen specificity. Assay: immunoSEQ multiplex PCR; the TCRdb copy retains only in-frame clones and omits some. Of under 80,000 clones in the sample, 60% to 75% were seen once. Material: CD4+ T cells from PBMCs cultured with HIV peptides, obtained before COVID-19 vaccination. These receptor sequences come from a human donor who had a prior SARS-CoV-2 infection. The CDR3 runs from the conserved cysteine through the conserved F or W. The D gene is left open where the match is weak. Part of the rows lack a size; the others show once, few, many or a class for expanded clones.

D: TRBD2; size: .; length: 19; V: TRBV7-2; J: TRBJ2-5; DNA: TGTGCCAGCAGCCCCCCGATTCGGTCCTGGCTAGCGGGATTGAAGACCCAGTACTTC; CDR3: CASSPPIRSWLAGLKTQYF
D: .; size: few; length: 14; V: TRBV5-1; J: TRBJ2-7; DNA: TGCGCCAGCAGCTTGGGACAGCCACCCTACGAGCAGTACTTC; CDR3: CASSLGQPPYEQYF
D: TRBD2; size: .; length: 16; V: TRBV15; J: TRBJ2-7; DNA: TGTGCCACCAGCCCTCGGACTAGCGGAAGCTCCTACGAGCAGTACTTC; CDR3: CATSPRTSGSSYEQYF
D: TRBD1; size: .; length: 14; V: TRBV10-3; J: TRBJ1-5; DNA: TGTGCCATCAGTGAGTCGAAGGGGGCACAGCCCCAGCATTTT; CDR3: CAISESKGAQPQHF
D: .; size: .; length: 19; V: TRBV7-9; J: TRBJ1-2; DNA: TGTGCCAGCAGCTTAGCTTACGACAGGCCCTCAAGGACAACCTATGGCTACACCTTC; CDR3: CASSLAYDRPSRTTYGYTF
D: TRBD1; size: .; length: 14; V: TRBV2; J: TRBJ1-4; DNA: TGTGCCAGTCAGTCGGGACAGGTTAATGAAAAACTGTTTTTT; CDR3: CASQSGQVNEKLFF
D: TRBD1; size: .; length: 15; V: TRBV5-1; J: TRBJ1-2; DNA: TGCGCCAGCAGCAGGACAGGTTTAGGTGGGGATGGCTACACCTTC; CDR3: CASSRTGLGGDGYTF
D: .; size: .; length: 14; V: TRBV3-1/TRBV3-2; J: TRBJ1-3; DNA: TGTGCCAGCAGCGGGCGCGGTTCTGGAAACACCATATATTTT; CDR3: CASSGRGSGNTIYF
D: .; size: .; length: 12; V: TRBV3-1/TRBV3-2; J: TRBJ1-2; DNA: TGTGCCAGCAGCCTGGGGGTGGCTGGCTACACCTTC; CDR3: CASSLGVAGYTF
D: .; size: few; length: 12; V: TRBV25-1; J: TRBJ1-2; DNA: TGTGCCAGCAGTGGCTACTTCAATGGCTACACCTTC; CDR3: CASSGYFNGYTF
D: .; size: .; length: 15; V: TRBV15; J: TRBJ2-6; DNA: TGTGCCACCAGCAGCGCTAATTCTGGGGCCAACGTCCTGACTTTC; CDR3: CATSSANSGANVLTF
D: .; size: .; length: 15; V: TRBV5-5; J: TRBJ1-4; DNA: TGTGCCAGCAGTTCCCAGGACGGGAATAATGAAAAACTGTTTTTT; CDR3: CASSSQDGNNEKLFF
D: .; size: .; length: 13; V: TRBV5-4; J: TRBJ1-6; DNA: TGTGCCTGGAAGGGTCAGGGCGGTTCACCCCTCCACTTT; CDR3: CAWKGQGGSPLHF
D: TRBD2; size: .; length: 18; V: TRBV15; J: TRBJ2-1; DNA: TGTGCCACCAGCAGAGCTCGCGGTAGCGGGGGGACATACAATGAGCAGTTCTTC; CDR3: CATSRARGSGGTYNEQFF
D: TRBD2; size: .; length: 17; V: TRBV4-2; J: TRBJ2-1; DNA: TGTGCCAGCAGCCAAGAGCCTAGCGGGAGTTCCTACAATGAGCAGTTCTTC; CDR3: CASSQEPSGSSYNEQFF
D: TRBD2; size: .; length: 17; V: TRBV5-4; J: TRBJ2-3; DNA: TGTGCCAGCAGCTCGCGGGGGGCCGATCCTCTCGTAGATACGCAGTATTTT; CDR3: CASSSRGADPLVDTQYF
D: .; size: .; length: 15; V: TRBV15; J: TRBJ2-1; DNA: TGTGCCACCAGCAGAACTCCTTTGGGGAACAATGAGCAGTTCTTC; CDR3: CATSRTPLGNNEQFF
D: .; size: .; length: 14; V: TRBV9; J: TRBJ2-5; DNA: TGTGCCAGCAGCGTAGATCTGGGTTCAGAGACCCAGTACTTC; CDR3: CASSVDLGSETQYF
D: .; size: few; length: 17; V: TRBV3-1/TRBV3-2; J: TRBJ1-3; DNA: TGTGCCAGCAGCCCCCGCTCCGGGACGAACTCTGGAAACACCATATATTTT; CDR3: CASSPRSGTNSGNTIYF
D: .; size: .; length: 15; V: TRBV19; J: TRBJ1-4; DNA: TGTGCCAGTAGTTCCTGGGAGGCAACTAATGAAAAACTGTTTTTT; CDR3: CASSSWEATNEKLFF
D: .; size: once; length: 13; V: TRBV12-3/TRBV12-4; J: TRBJ1-1; DNA: TGTGCCAGCAGTTTATATGTCGGCACTGAAGCTTTCTTT; CDR3: CASSLYVGTEAFF
D: .; size: .; length: 17; V: TRBV11-3; J: TRBJ2-7; DNA: TGTGCCAGCAGCTTATTTTTCGGGGGAGTTCGGGCCTACGAGCAGTACTTC; CDR3: CASSLFFGGVRAYEQYF
D: .; size: .; length: 14; V: TRBV5-5; J: TRBJ1-1; DNA: TGTGCCAGCGCTCGGGGACTCATGAACACTGAAGCTTTCTTT; CDR3: CASARGLMNTEAFF
D: .; size: .; length: 13; V: TRBV30; J: TRBJ1-3; DNA: TGTGCCTGGAGTGTGTCCTCCGGAAACACCATATATTTT; CDR3: CAWSVSSGNTIYF
D: .; size: .; length: 14; V: TRBV6-1; J: TRBJ1-1; DNA: TGTGCCAGCAGTGAAATGTTGACAGACACTGAAGCTTTCTTT; CDR3: CASSEMLTDTEAFF
D: .; size: .; length: 11; V: TRBV2; J: TRBJ1-1; DNA: TGTGCCAGCAGCCAGGACAGAGAAGCTTTCTTT; CDR3: CASSQDREAFF
D: .; size: .; length: 13; V: TRBV11-2; J: TRBJ1-2; DNA: TGTGCCAGCAGCTTAAGGATGCCTCTTGGCTACACCTTC; CDR3: CASSLRMPLGYTF
D: .; size: .; length: 14; V: TRBV5-4; J: TRBJ1-2; DNA: TGTGCCAGCAGCCCCACAGGAACGCTCTATGGCTACACCTTC; CDR3: CASSPTGTLYGYTF
D: .; size: .; length: 15; V: TRBV27; J: TRBJ2-2; DNA: TGTGCCAGCAGGCGCAGCAGGGCGAACACCGGGGAGCTGTTTTTT; CDR3: CASRRSRANTGELFF
D: .; size: .; length: 12; V: TRBV5-1; J: TRBJ1-2; DNA: TGCGCCAGCAGCTTGGAGTCTAGTGGCTACACCTTC; CDR3: CASSLESSGYTF
D: TRBD2; size: .; length: 14; V: TRBV7-7; J: TRBJ2-3; DNA: TGTGCTAGCAGCTTATCCGCGGGGGGGGATACGCAGTATTTT; CDR3: CASSLSAGGDTQYF
D: .; size: .; length: 13; V: TRBV28; J: TRBJ1-2; DNA: TGTGCCAGCAGTTTAGCGGGGGAGTATGGCTACACCTTC; CDR3: CASSLAGEYGYTF
D: TRBD2; size: once; length: 14; V: TRBV6-5; J: TRBJ2-5; DNA: TGTGCCAGCACCAACCTAGCGGCTGAAGAGACCCAGTACTTC; CDR3: CASTNLAAEETQYF
D: .; size: .; length: 14; V: TRBV18; J: TRBJ2-5; DNA: TGTGCCAGCTCACCCCCCTCGGTCCAAGAGACCCAGTACTTC; CDR3: CASSPPSVQETQYF
D: .; size: .; length: 13; V: TRBV4-3; J: TRBJ1-3; DNA: TGCGCCAGCAGCCCGACCATTGACAACACCATATATTTT; CDR3: CASSPTIDNTIYF
D: .; size: .; length: 14; V: TRBV30; J: TRBJ2-5; DNA: TGTGCCTGGAGTGTCCAGGGAAGGCAAGAGACCCAGTACTTC; CDR3: CAWSVQGRQETQYF
D: .; size: few; length: 14; V: TRBV7-9; J: TRBJ2-7; DNA: TGTGCCAGCAGCTTAGGGACAGCCCCCTACGAGCAGTACTTC; CDR3: CASSLGTAPYEQYF
D: .; size: few; length: 15; V: TRBV24-1; J: TRBJ2-1; DNA: TGTGCCACCAGTGACCCACTAGAAAACTACAATGAGCAGTTCTTC; CDR3: CATSDPLENYNEQFF
D: TRBD2; size: once; length: 13; V: TRBV5-4; J: TRBJ2-1; DNA: TGTGCCAGCAGCTCATGGGGGGGGAATGAGCAGTTCTTC; CDR3: CASSSWGGNEQFF
D: TRBD1; size: .; length: 18; V: TRBV5-4; J: TRBJ2-1; DNA: TGTGCCAGCAGCTTGTTCCCTGTGACAGGGAGCTCCTACAATGAGCAGTTCTTC; CDR3: CASSLFPVTGSSYNEQFF